The rows below give T cell receptor beta chains drawn from one sample of a study of STAT5B mutations in CD4+ large granular lymphocyte leukemia. Assay: immunoSEQ multiplex PCR; the TCRdb copy retains only in-frame clones and omits some. Of fewer than 40,000 clones in the sample, 76% were seen once. Sequenced material: CD4+ T cells from blood buffy coats. All receptors come from a human donor in good health. The CDR3 runs from the conserved cysteine through the conserved F or W. The D gene is left open where the match is weak. Some rows have no size entry. The others give once, few or many, or a class for an expanded clone.

TRBJ2-5	TRBD1	TRBV7-8	.	CASSLWQGDQDSTQYF	TGTGCCAGCAGTCTCTGGCAGGGGGACCAAGACAGTACCCAGTACTTC
TRBJ2-5	.	TRBV4-3	.	CASSQEKWDRGETQYF	TGCGCCAGCAGCCAAGAGAAATGGGACCGGGGGGAGACCCAGTACTTC
TRBJ2-5	TRBD2	TRBV5-6	once	CASSVTSLETQYF	TGTGCCAGCAGCGTGACTAGCCTGGAGACCCAGTACTTC
TRBJ2-2	TRBD1	TRBV7-2	.	CASSFASQGRAGELFF	TGTGCCAGCAGCTTCGCGTCACAGGGGCGGGCCGGGGAGCTGTTTTTT
TRBJ1-1	.	TRBV11-2	few	CASSFPLRMGHNTEAFF	TGTGCCAGCAGCTTCCCCCTAAGGATGGGGCATAACACTGAAGCTTTCTTT
TRBJ1-4	TRBD1	TRBV2	.	CATGDRGNEKLFF	TGTGCCACTGGGGACAGGGGGAATGAAAAACTGTTTTTT
TRBJ2-3	.	TRBV6-7	.	CASSYRRPGKLITDTQYF	TGTGCCAGCAGTTACCGCAGACCTGGAAAGCTCATCACAGATACGCAGTATTTT
TRBJ2-7	.	TRBV7-8	.	CASSSRGVYEQYF	TGTGCCAGCAGCTCGCGCGGGGTCTACGAGCAGTACTTC
TRBJ2-3	.	TRBV7-2	.	CASSLAGSPTDTQYF	TGTGCCAGCAGCTTGGCAGGGTCCCCCACAGATACGCAGTATTTT
TRBJ2-5	.	TRBV11-3	.	CASSLDGGDETQYF	TGTGCCAGCAGCTTAGATGGCGGGGATGAGACCCAGTACTTC
TRBJ2-5	TRBD2	TRBV11-2	.	CASSSVLGSSGSVKTQYF	TGTGCCAGCAGCTCGGTACTGGGATCTAGCGGGAGTGTGAAGACCCAGTACTTC
TRBJ2-1	TRBD2	TRBV4-1	.	CASSRGTSSYNEQFF	TGCGCCAGCAGCCGCGGGACTAGCTCCTACAATGAGCAGTTCTTC
TRBJ2-3	TRBD2	TRBV18	.	CASSTTSDSTDTQYF	TGTGCCAGCTCTACGACTAGCGATTCCACAGATACGCAGTATTTT